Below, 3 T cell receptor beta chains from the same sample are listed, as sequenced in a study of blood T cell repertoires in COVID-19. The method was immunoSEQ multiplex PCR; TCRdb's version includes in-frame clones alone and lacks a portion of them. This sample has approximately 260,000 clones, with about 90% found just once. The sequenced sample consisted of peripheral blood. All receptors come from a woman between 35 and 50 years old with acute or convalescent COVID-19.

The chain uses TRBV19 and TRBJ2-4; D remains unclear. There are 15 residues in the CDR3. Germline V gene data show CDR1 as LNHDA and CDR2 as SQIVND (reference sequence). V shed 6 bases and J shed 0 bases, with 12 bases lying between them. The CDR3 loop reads CASRQDLLAKNIQYF. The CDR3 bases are TGTGCCAGTAGGCAGGATCTTCTAGCCAAAAACATTCAGTACTTC.

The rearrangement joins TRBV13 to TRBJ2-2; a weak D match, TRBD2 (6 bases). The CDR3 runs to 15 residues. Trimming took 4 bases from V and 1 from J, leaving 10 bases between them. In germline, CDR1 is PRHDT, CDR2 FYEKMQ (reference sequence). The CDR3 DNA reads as TGTGCCAGCAGCTCCCACGGGGGGAACACCGGGGAGCTGTTTTTT. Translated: CASSSHGGNTGELFF.

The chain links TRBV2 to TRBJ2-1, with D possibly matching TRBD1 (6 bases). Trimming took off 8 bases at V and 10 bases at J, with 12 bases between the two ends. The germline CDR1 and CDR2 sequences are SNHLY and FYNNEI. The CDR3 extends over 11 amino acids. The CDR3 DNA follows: TGTGCCAGCGGTACCGGGACAGAGCAGTTCTTC. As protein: CASGTGTEQFF. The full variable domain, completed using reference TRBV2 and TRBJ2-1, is EPEVTQTPSHQVTQMGQEVILRCVPISNHLYFYWYRQILGQKVEFLVSFYNNEISEKSEIFDDQFSVERPDGSNFTLKIRSTKLEDSAMYFCASGTGTEQFFGPGTRLTVL.